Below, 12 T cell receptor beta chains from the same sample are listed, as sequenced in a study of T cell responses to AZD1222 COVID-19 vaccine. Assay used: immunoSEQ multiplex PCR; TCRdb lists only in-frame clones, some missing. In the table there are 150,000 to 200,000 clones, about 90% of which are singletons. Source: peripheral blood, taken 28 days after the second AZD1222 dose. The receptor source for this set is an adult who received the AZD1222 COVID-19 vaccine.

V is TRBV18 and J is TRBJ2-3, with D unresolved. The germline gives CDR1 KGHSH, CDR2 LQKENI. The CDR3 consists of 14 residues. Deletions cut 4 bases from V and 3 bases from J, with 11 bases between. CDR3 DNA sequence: TGTGCCAGCTCACTCCCTATCGGGACAGATACGCAGTATTTT. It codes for CASSLPIGTDTQYF.

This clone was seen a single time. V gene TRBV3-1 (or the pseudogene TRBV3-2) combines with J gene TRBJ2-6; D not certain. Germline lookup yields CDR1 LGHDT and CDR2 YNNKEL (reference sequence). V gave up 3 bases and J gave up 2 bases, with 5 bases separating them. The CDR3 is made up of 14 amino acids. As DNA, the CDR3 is TGTGCCAGCAGCCACCGGGCTGGGGCCAACGTCCTGACTTTC. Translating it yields CASSHRAGANVLTF.

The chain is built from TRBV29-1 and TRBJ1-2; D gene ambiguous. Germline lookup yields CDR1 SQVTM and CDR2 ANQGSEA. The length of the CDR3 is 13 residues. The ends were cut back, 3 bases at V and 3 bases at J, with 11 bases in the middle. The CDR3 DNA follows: TGCAGCGTTGATAGTGCAGTCGACTATGGCTACACCTTC. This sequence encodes CSVDSAVDYGYTF. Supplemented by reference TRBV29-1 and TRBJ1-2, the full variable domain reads SAVISQKPSRDICQRGTSLTIQCQVDSQVTMMFWYRQQPGQSLTLIATANQGSEATYESGFVIDKFPISRPNLTFSTLTVSNMSPEDSSIYLCSVDSAVDYGYTFGSGTRLTVV.

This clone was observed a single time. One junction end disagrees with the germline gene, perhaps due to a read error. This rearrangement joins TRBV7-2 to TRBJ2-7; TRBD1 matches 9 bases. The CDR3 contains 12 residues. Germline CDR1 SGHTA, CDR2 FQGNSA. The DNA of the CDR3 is TGTGCCAGCAGCTCCTCGACAGGGGGATGCGCGTTC. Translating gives CASSSSTGGCAF.

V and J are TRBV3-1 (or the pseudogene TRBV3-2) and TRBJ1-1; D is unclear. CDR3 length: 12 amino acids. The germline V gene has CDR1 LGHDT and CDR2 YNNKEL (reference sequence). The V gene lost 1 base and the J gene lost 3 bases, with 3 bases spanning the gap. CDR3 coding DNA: TGTGCCAGCAGCCAAGTTTACACTGAAGCTTTCTTT. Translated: CASSQVYTEAFF.

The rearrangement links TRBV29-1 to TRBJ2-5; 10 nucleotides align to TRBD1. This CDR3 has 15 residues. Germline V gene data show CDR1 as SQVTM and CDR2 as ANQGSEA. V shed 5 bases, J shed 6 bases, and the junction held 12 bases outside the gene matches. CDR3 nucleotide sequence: TGCAGCGTTATACCGGGACAGGGGAATATACAGACCCAGTACTTC. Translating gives CSVIPGQGNIQTQYF.

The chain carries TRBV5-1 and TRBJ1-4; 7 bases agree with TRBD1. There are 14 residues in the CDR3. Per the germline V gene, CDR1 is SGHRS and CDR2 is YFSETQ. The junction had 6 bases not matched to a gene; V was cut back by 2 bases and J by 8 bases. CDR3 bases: TGCGCCAGCAGCTTAAGACAGGGATCGGAAAAACTGTTTTTT. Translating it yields CASSLRQGSEKLFF.

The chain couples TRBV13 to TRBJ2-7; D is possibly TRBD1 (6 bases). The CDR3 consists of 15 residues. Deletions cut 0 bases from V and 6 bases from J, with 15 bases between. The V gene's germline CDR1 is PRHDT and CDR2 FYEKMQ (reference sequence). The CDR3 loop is CASSLGRDIPLEQYF. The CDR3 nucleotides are TGTGCCAGCAGCTTAGGCCGGGACATACCTCTCGAGCAGTACTTC.

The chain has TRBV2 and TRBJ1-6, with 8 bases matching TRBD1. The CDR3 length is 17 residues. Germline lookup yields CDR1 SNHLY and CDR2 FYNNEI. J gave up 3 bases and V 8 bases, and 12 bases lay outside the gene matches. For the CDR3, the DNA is TGTGCCAGCGGGACAGGCGAACGACCCGGCTATAATTCACCCCTCCACTTT. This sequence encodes CASGTGERPGYNSPLHF.

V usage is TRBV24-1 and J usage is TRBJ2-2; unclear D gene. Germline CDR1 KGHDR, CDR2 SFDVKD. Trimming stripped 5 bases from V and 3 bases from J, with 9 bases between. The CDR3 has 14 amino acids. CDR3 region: CATSGSWDTGELFF. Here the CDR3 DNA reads TGTGCCACCAGTGGAAGTTGGGACACCGGGGAGCTGTTTTTT.

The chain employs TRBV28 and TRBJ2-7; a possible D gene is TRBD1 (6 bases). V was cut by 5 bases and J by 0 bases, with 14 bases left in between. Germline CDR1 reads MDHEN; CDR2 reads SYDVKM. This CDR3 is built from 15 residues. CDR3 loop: CASSPGTITSYEQYF. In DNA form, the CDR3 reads TGTGCCAGCAGTCCCGGGACAATCACCTCCTACGAGCAGTACTTC.

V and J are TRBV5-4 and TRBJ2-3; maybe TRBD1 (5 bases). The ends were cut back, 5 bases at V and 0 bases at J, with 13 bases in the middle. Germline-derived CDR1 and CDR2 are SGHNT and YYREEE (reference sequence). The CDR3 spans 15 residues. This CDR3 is CASRRQDSSTDTQYF. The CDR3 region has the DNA TGTGCCAGCAGAAGGCAAGACAGCAGCACAGATACGCAGTATTTT. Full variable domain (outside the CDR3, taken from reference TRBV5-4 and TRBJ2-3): ETGVTQSPTHLIKTRGQQVTLRCSSQSGHNTVSWYQQALGQGPQFIFQYYREEENGRGNFPPRFSGLQFPNYSSELNVNALELDDSALYLCASRRQDSSTDTQYFGPGTRLTVL.